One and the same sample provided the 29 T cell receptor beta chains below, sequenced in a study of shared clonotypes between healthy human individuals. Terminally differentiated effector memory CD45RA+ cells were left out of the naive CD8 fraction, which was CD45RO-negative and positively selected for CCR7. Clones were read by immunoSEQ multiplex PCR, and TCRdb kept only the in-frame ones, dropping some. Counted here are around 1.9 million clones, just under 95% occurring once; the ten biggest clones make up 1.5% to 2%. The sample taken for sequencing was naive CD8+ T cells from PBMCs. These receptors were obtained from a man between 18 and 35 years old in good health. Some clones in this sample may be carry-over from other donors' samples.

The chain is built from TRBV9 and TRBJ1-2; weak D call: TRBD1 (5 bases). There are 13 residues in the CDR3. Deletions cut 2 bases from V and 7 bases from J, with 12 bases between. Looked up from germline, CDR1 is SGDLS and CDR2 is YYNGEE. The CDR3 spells CASSVLGRGGYTF. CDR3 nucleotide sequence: TGTGCCAGCAGCGTCCTGGGGAGGGGTGGCTACACCTTC.

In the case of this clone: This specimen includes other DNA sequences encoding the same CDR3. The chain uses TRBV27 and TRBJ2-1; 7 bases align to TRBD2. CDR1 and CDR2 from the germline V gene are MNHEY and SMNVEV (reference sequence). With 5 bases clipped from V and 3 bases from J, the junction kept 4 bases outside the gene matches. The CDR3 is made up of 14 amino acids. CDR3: CASSLRDYYNEQFF. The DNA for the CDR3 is TGTGCCAGCAGTCTCCGGGACTACTACAATGAGCAGTTCTTC.

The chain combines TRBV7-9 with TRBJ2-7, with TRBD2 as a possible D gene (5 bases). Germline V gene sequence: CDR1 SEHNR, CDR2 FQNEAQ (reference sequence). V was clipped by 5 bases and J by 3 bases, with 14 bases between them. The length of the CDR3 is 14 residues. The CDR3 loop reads CASSHQERNYEQYF. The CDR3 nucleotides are TGTGCCAGCAGCCACCAGGAGCGGAACTACGAGCAGTACTTC.

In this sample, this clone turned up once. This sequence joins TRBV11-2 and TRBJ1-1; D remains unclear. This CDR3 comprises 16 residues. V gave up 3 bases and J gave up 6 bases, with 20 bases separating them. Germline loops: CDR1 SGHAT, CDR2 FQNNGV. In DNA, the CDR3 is TGTGCCAGCAGCTTGGCCGTAGGATCGGGAGGACCTGAAGCTTTCTTT. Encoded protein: CASSLAVGSGGPEAFF.

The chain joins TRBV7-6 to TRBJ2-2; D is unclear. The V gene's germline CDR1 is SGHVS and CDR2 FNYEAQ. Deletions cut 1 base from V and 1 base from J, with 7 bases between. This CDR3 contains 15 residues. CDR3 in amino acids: CASSLGGGNTGELFF. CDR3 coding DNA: TGTGCCAGCAGCTTAGGTGGTGGGAACACCGGGGAGCTGTTTTTT. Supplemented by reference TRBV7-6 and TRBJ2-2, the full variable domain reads GAGVSQSPRYKVTKRGQDVALRCDPISGHVSLYWYRQALGQGPEFLTYFNYEAQQDKSGLPNDRFSAERPEGSISTLTIQRTEQRDSAMYRCASSLGGGNTGELFFGEGSRLTVL.

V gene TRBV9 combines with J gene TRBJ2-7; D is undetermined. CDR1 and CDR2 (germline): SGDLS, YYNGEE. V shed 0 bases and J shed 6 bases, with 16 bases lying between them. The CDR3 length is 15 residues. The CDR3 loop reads CASSVGPAVQAEQYF. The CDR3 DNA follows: TGTGCCAGCAGCGTAGGGCCAGCCGTTCAAGCCGAGCAGTACTTC. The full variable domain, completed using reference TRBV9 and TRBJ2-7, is DSGVTQTPKHLITATGQRVTLRCSPRSGDLSVYWYQQSLDQGLQFLIQYYNGEERAKGNILERFSAQQFPDLHSELNLSSLELGDSALYFCASSVGPAVQAEQYFGPGTRLTVT.

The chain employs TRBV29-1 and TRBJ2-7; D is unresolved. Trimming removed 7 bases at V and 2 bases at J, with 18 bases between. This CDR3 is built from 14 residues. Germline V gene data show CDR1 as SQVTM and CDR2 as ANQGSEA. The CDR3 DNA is TGCAGCGCCCAAGACGGAGTTTTTACCTACGAGCAGTACTTC. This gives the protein CSAQDGVFTYEQYF.

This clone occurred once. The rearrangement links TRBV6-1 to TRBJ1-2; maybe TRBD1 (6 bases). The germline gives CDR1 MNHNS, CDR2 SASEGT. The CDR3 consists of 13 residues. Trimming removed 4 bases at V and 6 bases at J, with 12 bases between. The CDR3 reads CASSAKGVNGYTF. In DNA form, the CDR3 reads TGTGCCAGCAGTGCGAAGGGGGTAAATGGCTACACCTTC.

The CDR3 bases are TGCGCCAGCAGTCCCGGACTAGCGGGAGGTCTGCTGTTTTTT. It yields the protein CASSPGLAGGLLFF. The chain recombines TRBV4-3 with TRBJ2-2; 14 bases agree with TRBD2. Per the germline V gene, CDR1 is LGHNA and CDR2 is YSLEER. This CDR3 spans 14 amino acids. V dropped 6 bases and J dropped 13; count of bases not matched to a gene: 7.

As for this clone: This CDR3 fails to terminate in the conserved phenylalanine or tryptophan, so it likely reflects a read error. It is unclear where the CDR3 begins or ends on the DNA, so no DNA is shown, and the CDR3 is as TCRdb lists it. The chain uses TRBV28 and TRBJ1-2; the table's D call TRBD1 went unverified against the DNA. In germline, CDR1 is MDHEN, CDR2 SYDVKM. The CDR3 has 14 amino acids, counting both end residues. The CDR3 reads CASSSSGTGGNLAL.

The CDR3 DNA sequence: TGTGCCAGCAGCGGGGAAGGGTATCAGCCCCAGCATTTT. This codes for CASSGEGYQPQHF. V usage is TRBV9 and J usage is TRBJ1-5; D not certain. This CDR3 is 13 amino acids long. V was pared by 3 bases and J by 5 bases, with 9 bases between. Germline V CDR1 and CDR2: SGDLS, YYNGEE.

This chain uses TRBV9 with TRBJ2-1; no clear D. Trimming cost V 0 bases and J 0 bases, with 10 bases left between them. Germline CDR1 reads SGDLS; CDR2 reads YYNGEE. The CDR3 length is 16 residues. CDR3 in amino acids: CASSVVVDLSYNEQFF. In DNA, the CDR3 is TGTGCCAGCAGCGTAGTCGTAGATCTCTCCTACAATGAGCAGTTCTTC.

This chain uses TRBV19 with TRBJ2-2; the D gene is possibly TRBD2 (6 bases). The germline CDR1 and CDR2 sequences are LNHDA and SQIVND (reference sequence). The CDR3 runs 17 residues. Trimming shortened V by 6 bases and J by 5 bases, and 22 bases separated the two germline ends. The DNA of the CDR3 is TGTGCCAGTAGACCCAACCGGAGGGGATTGGGTACCGGGGAGCTGTTTTTT. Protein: CASRPNRRGLGTGELFF.

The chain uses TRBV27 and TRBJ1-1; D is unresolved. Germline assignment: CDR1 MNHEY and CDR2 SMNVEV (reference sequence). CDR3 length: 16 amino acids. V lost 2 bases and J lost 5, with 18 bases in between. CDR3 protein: CASSLLPERKGTEAFF. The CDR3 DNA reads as TGTGCCAGCAGTTTACTTCCAGAGAGGAAAGGAACTGAAGCTTTCTTT.

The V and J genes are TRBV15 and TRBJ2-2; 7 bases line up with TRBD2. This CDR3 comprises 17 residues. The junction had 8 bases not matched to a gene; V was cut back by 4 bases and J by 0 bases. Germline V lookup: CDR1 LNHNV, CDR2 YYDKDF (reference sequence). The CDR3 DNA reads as TGTGCCACCAGCACTGACAGACTAGCAGCGAACACCGGGGAGCTGTTTTTT. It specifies CATSTDRLAANTGELFF. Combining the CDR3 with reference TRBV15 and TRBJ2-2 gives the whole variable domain DAMVIQNPRYQVTQFGKPVTLSCSQTLNHNVMYWYQQKSSQAPKLLFHYYDKDFNNEADTPDNFQSRRPNTSFCFLDIRSPGLGDTAMYLCATSTDRLAANTGELFFGEGSRLTVL.

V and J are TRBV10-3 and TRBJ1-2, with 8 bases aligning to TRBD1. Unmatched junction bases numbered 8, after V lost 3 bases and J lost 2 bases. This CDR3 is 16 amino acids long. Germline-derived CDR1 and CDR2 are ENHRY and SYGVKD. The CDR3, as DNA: TGTGCCATCAGTGATAGTCCCGGGACAGGAAACTATGGCTACACCTTC. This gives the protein CAISDSPGTGNYGYTF.

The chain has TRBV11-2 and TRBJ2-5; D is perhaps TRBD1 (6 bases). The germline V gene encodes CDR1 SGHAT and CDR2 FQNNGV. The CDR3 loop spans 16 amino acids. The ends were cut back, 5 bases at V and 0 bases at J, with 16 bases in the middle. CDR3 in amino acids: CASSPRKGTNQETQYF. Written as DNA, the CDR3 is TGTGCCAGCAGCCCCCGAAAGGGGACAAACCAAGAGACCCAGTACTTC.

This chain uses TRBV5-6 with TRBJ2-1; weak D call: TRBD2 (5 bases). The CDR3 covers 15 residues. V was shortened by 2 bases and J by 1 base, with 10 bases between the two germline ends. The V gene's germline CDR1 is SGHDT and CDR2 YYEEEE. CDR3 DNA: TGTGCCAGCAGCTTTGGGAGTAGGTCCTACAATGAGCAGTTCTTC. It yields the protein CASSFGSRSYNEQFF. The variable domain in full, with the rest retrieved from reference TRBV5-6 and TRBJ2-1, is DAGVTQSPTHLIKTRGQQVTLRCSPKSGHDTVSWYQQALGQGPQFIFQYYEEEERQRGNFPDRFSGHQFPNYSSELNVNALLLGDSALYLCASSFGSRSYNEQFFGPGTRLTVL.

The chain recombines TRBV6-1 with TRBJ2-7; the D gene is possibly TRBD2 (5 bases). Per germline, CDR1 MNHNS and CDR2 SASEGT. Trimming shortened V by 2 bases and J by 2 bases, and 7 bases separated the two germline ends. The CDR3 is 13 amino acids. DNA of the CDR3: TGTGCCAGCAGTGAACGGGAAACCTACGAGCAGTACTTC. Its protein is CASSERETYEQYF.

The CDR3 nucleotides read TGCGCCAGCAGCCAAGTTTTAAGTACAGTCTATGGCTACACCTTC. Translated: CASSQVLSTVYGYTF. The V call is TRBV4-3, the J call TRBJ1-2; D is ambiguous. Germline-derived CDR1 and CDR2 are LGHNA and YSLEER. Between the trimmed V and J ends, which lost 1 base and 4 bases, there was a span of 13 bases. The CDR3 has 15 residues.

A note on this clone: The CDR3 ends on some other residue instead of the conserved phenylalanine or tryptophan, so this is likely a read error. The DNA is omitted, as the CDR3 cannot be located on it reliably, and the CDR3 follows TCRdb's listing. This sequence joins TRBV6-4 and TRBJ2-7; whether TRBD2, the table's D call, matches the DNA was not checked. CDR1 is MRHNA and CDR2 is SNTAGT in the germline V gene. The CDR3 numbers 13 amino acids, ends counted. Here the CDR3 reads CASSDELTSGPKI.

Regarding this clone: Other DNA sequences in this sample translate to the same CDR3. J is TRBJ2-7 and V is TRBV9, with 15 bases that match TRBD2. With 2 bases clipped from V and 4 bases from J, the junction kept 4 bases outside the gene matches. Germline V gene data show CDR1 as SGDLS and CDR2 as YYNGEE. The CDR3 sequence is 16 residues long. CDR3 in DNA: TGTGCCAGCAGCGTTGGAGGGACTAGCGGGAGGTACGAGCAGTACTTC. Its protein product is CASSVGGTSGRYEQYF.

Written as DNA, the CDR3 is TGTGCCAGCGGTTACATTACTGAAGCTTTCTTT. Residues: CASGYITEAFF. The chain is built from TRBV2 and TRBJ1-1; D is unclear. The germline V gene encodes CDR1 SNHLY and CDR2 FYNNEI. V lost 8 bases, J lost 5 bases, and 9 bases lay in between. The CDR3 covers 11 residues.

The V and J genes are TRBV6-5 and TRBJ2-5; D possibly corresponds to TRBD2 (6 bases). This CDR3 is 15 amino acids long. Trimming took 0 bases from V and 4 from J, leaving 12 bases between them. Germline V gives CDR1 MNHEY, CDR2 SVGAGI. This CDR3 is CASSYSPGRSETQYF. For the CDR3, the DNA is TGTGCCAGCAGTTACTCCCCCGGGAGATCAGAGACCCAGTACTTC.

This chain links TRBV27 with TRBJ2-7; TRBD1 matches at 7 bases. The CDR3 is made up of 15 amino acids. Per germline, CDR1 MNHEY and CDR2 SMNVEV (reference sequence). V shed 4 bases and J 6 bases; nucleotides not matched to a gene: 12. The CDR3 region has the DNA TGTGCCAGCAGTTCTCCGGGACAGCTCCCTCTCGAGCAGTACTTC. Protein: CASSSPGQLPLEQYF.

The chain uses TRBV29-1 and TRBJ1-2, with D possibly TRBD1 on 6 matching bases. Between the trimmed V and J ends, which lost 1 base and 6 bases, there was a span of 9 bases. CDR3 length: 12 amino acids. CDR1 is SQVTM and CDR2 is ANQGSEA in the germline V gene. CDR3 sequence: CSVEGGAHGYTF. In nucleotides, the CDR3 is TGCAGCGTTGAAGGGGGGGCACATGGCTACACCTTC.

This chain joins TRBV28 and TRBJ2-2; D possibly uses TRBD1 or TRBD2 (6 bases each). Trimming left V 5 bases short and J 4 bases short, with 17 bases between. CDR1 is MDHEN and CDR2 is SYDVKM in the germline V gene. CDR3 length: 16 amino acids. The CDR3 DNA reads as TGTGCCAGCAGTCCCCGGGGGCCGAGGGGCACCGGGGAGCTGTTTTTT. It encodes CASSPRGPRGTGELFF. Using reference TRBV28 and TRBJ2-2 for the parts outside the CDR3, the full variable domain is DVKVTQSSRYLVKRTGEKVFLECVQDMDHENMFWYRQDPGLGLRLIYFSYDVKMKEKGDIPEGYSVSREKKERFSLILESASTNQTSMYLCASSPRGPRGTGELFFGEGSRLTVL.

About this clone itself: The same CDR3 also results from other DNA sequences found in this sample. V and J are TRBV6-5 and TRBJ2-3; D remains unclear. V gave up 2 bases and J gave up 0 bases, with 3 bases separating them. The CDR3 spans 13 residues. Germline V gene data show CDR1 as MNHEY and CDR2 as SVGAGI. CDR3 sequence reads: CASSYGSTDTQYF. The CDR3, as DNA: TGTGCCAGCAGTTACGGGAGCACAGATACGCAGTATTTT.

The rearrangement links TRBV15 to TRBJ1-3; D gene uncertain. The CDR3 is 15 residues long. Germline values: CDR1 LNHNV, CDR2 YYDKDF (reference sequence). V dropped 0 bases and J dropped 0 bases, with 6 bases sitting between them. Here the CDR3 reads CATSRDAYSGNTIYF. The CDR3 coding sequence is TGTGCCACCAGCAGAGACGCCTACTCTGGAAACACCATATATTTT.